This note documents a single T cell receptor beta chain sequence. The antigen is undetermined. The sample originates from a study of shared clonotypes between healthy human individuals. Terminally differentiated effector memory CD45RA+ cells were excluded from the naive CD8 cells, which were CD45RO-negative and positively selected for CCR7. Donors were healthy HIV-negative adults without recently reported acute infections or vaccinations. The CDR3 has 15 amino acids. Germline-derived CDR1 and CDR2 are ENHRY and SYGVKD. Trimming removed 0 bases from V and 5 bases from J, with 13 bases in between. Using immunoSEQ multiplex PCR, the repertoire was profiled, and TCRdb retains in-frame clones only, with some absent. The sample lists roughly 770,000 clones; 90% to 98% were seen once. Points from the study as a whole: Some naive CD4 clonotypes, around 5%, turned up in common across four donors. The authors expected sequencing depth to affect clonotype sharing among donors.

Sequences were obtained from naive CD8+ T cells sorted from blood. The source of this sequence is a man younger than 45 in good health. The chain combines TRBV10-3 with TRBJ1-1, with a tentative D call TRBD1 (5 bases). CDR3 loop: CAISESAGTGTEAFF. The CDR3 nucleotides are TGTGCCATCAGTGAGTCGGCAGGGACGGGAACTGAAGCTTTCTTT.